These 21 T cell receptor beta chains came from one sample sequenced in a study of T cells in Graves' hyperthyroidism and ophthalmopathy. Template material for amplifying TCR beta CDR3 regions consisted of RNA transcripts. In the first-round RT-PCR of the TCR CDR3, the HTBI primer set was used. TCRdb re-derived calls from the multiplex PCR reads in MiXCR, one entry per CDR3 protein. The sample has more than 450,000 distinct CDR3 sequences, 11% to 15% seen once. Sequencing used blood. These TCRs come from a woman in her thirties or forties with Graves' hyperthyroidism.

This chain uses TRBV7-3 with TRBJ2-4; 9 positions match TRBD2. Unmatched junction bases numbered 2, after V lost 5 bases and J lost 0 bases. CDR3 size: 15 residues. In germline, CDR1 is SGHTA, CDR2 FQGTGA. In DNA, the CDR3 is TGTGCCAGCAGCCGGACTAGCGTAGCCAAAAACATTCAGTACTTC. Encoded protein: CASSRTSVAKNIQYF.

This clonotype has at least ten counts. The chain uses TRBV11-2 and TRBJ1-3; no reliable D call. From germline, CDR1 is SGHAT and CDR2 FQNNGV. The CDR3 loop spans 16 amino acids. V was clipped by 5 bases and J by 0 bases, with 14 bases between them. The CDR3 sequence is CASSPHLAVSGNTIYF. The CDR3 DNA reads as TGTGCCAGCAGCCCCCACTTGGCAGTCTCTGGAAACACCATATATTTT.

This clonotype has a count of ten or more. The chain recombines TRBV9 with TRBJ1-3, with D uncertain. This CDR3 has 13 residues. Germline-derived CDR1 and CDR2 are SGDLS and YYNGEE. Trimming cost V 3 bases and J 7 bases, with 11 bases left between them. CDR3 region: CASSALAANTIYF. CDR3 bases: TGTGCCAGCAGCGCCCTGGCGGCGAACACCATATATTTT. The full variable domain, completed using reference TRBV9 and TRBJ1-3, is DSGVTQTPKHLITATGQRVTLRCSPRSGDLSVYWYQQSLDQGLQFLIQYYNGEERAKGNILERFSAQQFPDLHSELNLSSLELGDSALYFCASSALAANTIYFGEGSWLTVV.

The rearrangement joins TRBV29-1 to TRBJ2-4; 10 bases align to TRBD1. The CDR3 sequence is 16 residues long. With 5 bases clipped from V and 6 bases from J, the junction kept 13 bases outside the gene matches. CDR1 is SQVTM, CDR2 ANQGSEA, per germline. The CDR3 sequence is CSVQTYDRGPVNIQYF. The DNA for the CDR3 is TGCAGCGTTCAAACCTACGACAGGGGGCCGGTAAACATTCAGTACTTC.

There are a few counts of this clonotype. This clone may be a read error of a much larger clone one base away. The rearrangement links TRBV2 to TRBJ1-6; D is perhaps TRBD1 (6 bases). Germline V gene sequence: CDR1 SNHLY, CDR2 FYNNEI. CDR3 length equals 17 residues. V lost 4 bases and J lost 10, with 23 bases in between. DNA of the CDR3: TGTGCCAGCAGTGGGGTCTTACAGGGAAGGCTGGGATCACCCCTCCACTTT. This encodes CASSGVLQGRLGSPLHF.

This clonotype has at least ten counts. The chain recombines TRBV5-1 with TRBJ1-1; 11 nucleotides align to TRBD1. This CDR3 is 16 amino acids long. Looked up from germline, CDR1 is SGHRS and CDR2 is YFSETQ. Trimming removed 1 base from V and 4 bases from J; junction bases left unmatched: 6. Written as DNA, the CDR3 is TGCGCCAGCAGCTTGTCTCTGGGACAGGGGGGCACTGAAGCTTTCTTT. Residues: CASSLSLGQGGTEAFF.

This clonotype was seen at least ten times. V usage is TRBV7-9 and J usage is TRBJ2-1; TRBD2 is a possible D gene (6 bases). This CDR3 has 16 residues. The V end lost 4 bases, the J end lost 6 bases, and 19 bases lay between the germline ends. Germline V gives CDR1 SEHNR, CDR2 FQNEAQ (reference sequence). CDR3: CASSSRGLANINEQFF. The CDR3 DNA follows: TGTGCCAGCAGCTCCCGGGGGTTAGCGAATATCAATGAGCAGTTCTTC. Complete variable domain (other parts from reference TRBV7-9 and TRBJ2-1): DTGVSQNPRHKITKRGQNVTFRCDPISEHNRLYWYRQTLGQGPEFLTYFQNEAQLEKSRLLSDRFSAERPKGSFSTLEIQRTEQGDSAMYLCASSSRGLANINEQFFGPGTRLTVL.

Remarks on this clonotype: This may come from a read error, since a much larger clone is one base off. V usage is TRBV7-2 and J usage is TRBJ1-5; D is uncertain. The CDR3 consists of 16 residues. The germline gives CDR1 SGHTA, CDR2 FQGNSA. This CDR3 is CASSLGLGNSNRPQHF. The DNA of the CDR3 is TGTGCCAGCAGCTTAGGTTTAGGAAATAGCAATCGGCCCCAGCATTTT. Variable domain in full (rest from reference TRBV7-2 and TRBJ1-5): GAGVSQSPSNKVTEKGKDVELRCDPISGHTALYWYRQSLGQGLEFLIYFQGNSAPDKSGLPSDRFSAERTGGSVSTLTIQRTQQEDSAVYLCASSLGLGNSNRPQHFGDGTRLSIL.

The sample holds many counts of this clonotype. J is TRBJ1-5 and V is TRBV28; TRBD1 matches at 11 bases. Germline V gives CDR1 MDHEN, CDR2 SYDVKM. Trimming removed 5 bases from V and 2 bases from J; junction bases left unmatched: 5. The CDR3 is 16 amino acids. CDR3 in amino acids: CASSQGQGAGNQPQHF. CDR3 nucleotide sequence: TGTGCCAGCAGTCAAGGACAGGGGGCGGGCAATCAGCCCCAGCATTTT.

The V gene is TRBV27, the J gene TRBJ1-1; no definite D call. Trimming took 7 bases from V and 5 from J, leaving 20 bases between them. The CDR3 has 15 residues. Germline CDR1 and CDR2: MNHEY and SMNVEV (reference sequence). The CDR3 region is CASIKRWGKGTEAFF. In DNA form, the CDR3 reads TGTGCCAGCATTAAGAGATGGGGAAAAGGGACTGAAGCTTTCTTT.

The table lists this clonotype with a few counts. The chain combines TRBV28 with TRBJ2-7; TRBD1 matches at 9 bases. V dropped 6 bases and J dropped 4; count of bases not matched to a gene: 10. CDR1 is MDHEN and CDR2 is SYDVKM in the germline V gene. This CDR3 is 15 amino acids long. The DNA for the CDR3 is TGTGCCAGCAGACCTCCGACAGGGGGTCGTTACGAGCAGTACTTC. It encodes CASRPPTGGRYEQYF.

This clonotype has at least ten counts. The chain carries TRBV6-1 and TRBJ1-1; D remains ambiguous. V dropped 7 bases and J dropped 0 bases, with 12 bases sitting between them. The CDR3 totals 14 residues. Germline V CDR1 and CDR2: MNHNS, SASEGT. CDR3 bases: TGTGCCAGCACGCTGAACAGCCTGAACACTGAAGCTTTCTTT. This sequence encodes CASTLNSLNTEAFF.

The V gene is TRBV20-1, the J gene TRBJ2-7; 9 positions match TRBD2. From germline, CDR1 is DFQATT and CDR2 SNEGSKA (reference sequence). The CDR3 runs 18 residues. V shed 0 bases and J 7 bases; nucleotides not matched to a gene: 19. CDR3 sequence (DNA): TGCAGTGCTAGAGATCGGGGTTTTAGCGGGAGCGGGGCGGGGGAGCAGTACTTC. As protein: CSARDRGFSGSGAGEQYF.

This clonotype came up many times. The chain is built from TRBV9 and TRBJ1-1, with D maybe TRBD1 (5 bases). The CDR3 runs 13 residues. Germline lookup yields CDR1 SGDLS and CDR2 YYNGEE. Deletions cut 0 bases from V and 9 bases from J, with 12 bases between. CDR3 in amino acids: CASSVAVDTQAFF. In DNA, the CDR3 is TGTGCCAGCAGCGTAGCCGTGGACACCCAAGCTTTCTTT.

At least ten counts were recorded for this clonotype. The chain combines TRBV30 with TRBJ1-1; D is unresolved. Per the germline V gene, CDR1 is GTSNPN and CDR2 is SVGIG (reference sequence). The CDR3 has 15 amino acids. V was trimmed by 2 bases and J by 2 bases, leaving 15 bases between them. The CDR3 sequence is CAWSNKDGLNTEAFF. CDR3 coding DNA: TGTGCCTGGAGTAATAAGGACGGACTCAACACTGAAGCTTTCTTT.

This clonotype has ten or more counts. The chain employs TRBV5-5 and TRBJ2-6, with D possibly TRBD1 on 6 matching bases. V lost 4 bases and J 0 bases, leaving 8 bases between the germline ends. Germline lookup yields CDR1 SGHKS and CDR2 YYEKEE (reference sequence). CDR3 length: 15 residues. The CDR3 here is CASSLQGSGANVLTF. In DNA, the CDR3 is TGTGCCAGCAGCCTACAGGGCTCTGGGGCCAACGTCCTGACTTTC.

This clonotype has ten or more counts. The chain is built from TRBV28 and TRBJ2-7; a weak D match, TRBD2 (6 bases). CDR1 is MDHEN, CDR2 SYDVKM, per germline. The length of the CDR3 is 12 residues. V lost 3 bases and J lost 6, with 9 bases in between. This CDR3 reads CASSFLGGEQYF. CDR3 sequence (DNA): TGTGCCAGCAGTTTCTTGGGGGGCGAGCAGTACTTC.

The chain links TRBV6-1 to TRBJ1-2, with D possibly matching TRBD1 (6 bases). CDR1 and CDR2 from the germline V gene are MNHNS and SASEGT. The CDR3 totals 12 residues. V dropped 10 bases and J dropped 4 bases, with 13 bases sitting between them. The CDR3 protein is CATSDSRYGYTF. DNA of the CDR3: TGTGCCACTTCGGACAGTCGCTATGGCTACACCTTC.

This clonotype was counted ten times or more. CDR3 nucleotide sequence: TGTGCCAGCAGCAAGGGGCGGGCATACGAGCAGTACTTC. Residues: CASSKGRAYEQYF. The chain uses TRBV28 and TRBJ2-7, with D perhaps matching TRBD1 or TRBD2 (5 bases each). V lost 6 bases and J lost 4, with 13 bases in between. Germline V gene lookup returns CDR1 MDHEN and CDR2 SYDVKM. The CDR3 totals 13 residues.

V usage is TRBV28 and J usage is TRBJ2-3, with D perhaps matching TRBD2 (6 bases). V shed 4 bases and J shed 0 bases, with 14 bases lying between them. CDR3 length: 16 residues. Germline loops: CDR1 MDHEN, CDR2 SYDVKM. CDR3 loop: CASSSPPGASTDTQYF. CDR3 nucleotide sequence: TGTGCCAGCAGTTCCCCCCCGGGAGCTAGCACAGATACGCAGTATTTT.

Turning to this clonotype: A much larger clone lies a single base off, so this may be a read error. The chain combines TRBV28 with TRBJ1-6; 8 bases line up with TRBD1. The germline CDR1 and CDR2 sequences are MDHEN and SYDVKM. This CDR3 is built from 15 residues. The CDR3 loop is CGSSSGQGGNSPLHF. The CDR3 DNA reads TGTGGCAGCAGCTCTGGACAGGGAGGAAATTCACCCCTCCACTTT.